A selection of T cell receptor beta chains follows, all from one sample in a study of TIL therapy for anti-PD-1-resistant metastatic lung cancer. Profiled with immunoSEQ multiplex PCR; TCRdb holds only in-frame clones, not every one. The sample has around 5,300 clones; around 66% are singletons. Sequenced here: tumor tissue, sampled at baseline. All receptors come from a man between 65 and 85 years old with non-small cell lung cancer. CDR3s include the opening cysteine and the closing phenylalanine or tryptophan. The order of the fields is J gene, clone size, D gene, V gene, CDR3 DNA, CDR3 protein. A D gene is named only where the DNA matches it firmly. Size values are once, few and many counts, or a class for expanded clones, and some rows have none.

>TRBJ2-1|-|TRBD1|TRBV7-2
TGTGCCAGCAGCTCGGACAGGGGAGGTAACAATGAGCAGTTCTTC
CASSSDRGGNNEQFF
>TRBJ1-2|few|TRBD1|TRBV2
TGTGCCACGGGACAGGGGAACTATGGCTACACCTTC
CATGQGNYGYTF
>TRBJ1-1|-|-|TRBV13
TGTGCCAGCAGCTTAAGGGGGGCAGATGAAGCTTTCTTT
CASSLRGADEAFF
>TRBJ2-1|-|TRBD2|TRBV10-1
TGCGCCAGCAGTCATTCCCAATCGACTAGCGGGACAAACAATGAGCAGTTCTTC
CASSHSQSTSGTNNEQFF
>TRBJ2-1|-|TRBD2|TRBV27
TGTGCCAGCAGTACCCCGGGACTATTTAGGAATGAGCAGTTCTTC
CASSTPGLFRNEQFF
>TRBJ2-3|-|-|TRBV6-4
TGTGCCAGCAGCGAGTCGGACACAGATACGCAGTATTTT
CASSESDTDTQYF
>TRBJ2-1|-|-|TRBV6-1
TGTGCCAGCAGGGACAGCTCCTACAATGAGCAGTTCTTC
CASRDSSYNEQFF
>TRBJ2-1|-|TRBD2|TRBV25-1
TGTGCCAGCAGTGTTGCAGCGGGAGTCCTTGAGCAGTTCTTC
CASSVAAGVLEQFF
>TRBJ2-2|-|TRBD2|TRBV15
TGTGCCACCAGCAGAAGCGGGGGCAACACCGGGGAGCTGTTTTTT
CATSRSGGNTGELFF
>TRBJ2-2|-|-|TRBV7-9
TGTGCCAGCAGCTTAGGGCGGTCCCCTAGCGGGGAGCTGTTTTTT
CASSLGRSPSGELFF
>TRBJ1-4|few|TRBD1|TRBV2
TGTGCCAGCGGACAGGATGAAAAACTGTTTTTT
CASGQDEKLFF
>TRBJ1-1|-|-|TRBV6-5
TGTGCCAGCAGTTACTCGAGACGAGGGAGCGTGAAAGCTTTCTTT
CASSYSRRGSVKAFF
>TRBJ1-5|-|-|TRBV14
TGTGCCAGCAGCCAAGATGAAGCCAGGTCTCAGCCCCAGCATTTT
CASSQDEARSQPQHF
>TRBJ2-7|once|TRBD2|TRBV29-1
TGCAGCGGCGGGGAGGGAATTCACGAGCAGTACTTC
CSGGEGIHEQYF
>TRBJ1-4|-|-|TRBV18
TGTGCCAGCTCACCACGGGGGGAAAAACTGTTTTTT
CASSPRGEKLFF
>TRBJ2-3|-|-|TRBV11-2
TGTGCCAGCAGCTTAGAGCGGATCCTCACAGATACGCAGTATTTT
CASSLERILTDTQYF
>TRBJ2-3|-|TRBD2|TRBV28
TGTGCCAGCAGTTTTACGGGACTACAGTCAGATACGCAGTATTTT
CASSFTGLQSDTQYF
>TRBJ2-7|-|-|TRBV29-1
TGCAGCGTCATTACAAGGGGCTACGAGCAGTACTTC
CSVITRGYEQYF
>TRBJ1-4|-|-|TRBV18
TGTGCCAGCTCACGATCGGGGAGTGAAAAACTGTTTTTT
CASSRSGSEKLFF